Presented here are 27 T cell receptor beta chains from one specimen sequenced in a study of blood T cell repertoires in COVID-19. Sequenced by immunoSEQ multiplex PCR; TCRdb stores in-frame clones only, minus some. The data hold roughly 120,000 clones, with about 90% observed a single time. The sample consisted of peripheral blood. These receptors were obtained from a man in his forties or fifties with COVID-19, enrolled during active disease.

The chain is built from TRBV3-1 (or the pseudogene TRBV3-2) and TRBJ1-1; the D gene is possibly TRBD1 (5 bases). Germline CDR1 and CDR2: LGHDT and YNNKEL (reference sequence). The CDR3 contains 16 residues. Trimming cost V 0 bases and J 9 bases, with 20 bases left between them. The CDR3 region has the DNA TGTGCCAGCAGCCAAGATGAAGACTTGTGGGGGGGAAAAGCTTTCTTT. This translates into CASSQDEDLWGGKAFF.

The chain's CDR3 is CASSPGLSSTDTQYF. CDR3 DNA: TGTGCCAGCAGCCCTGGACTTTCTAGCACAGATACGCAGTATTTT. The rearrangement joins TRBV13 to TRBJ2-3; D possibly corresponds to TRBD2 (5 bases). Trimming left V 5 bases short and J 0 bases short, with 12 bases between. Germline lookup yields CDR1 PRHDT and CDR2 FYEKMQ (reference sequence). The CDR3 consists of 15 residues. The full variable domain, rest sourced from reference TRBV13 and TRBJ2-3, is AAGVIQSPRHLIKEKRETATLKCYPIPRHDTVYWYQQGPGQDPQFLISFYEKMQSDKGSIPDRFSAQQFSDYHSELNMSSLELGDSALYFCASSPGLSSTDTQYFGPGTRLTVL.

This chain links TRBV27 with TRBJ2-3; TRBD2 agrees at 7 bases. With 3 bases clipped from V and 2 bases from J, the junction kept 2 bases outside the gene matches. The CDR3 is 14 amino acids. Germline CDR1 is MNHEY and CDR2 is SMNVEV (reference sequence). The CDR3 sequence: CASSLRGFTDTQYF. CDR3 DNA: TGTGCCAGCAGTTTGCGGGGGTTCACAGATACGCAGTATTTT.

This clone was found a few times. The chain uses TRBV9 and TRBJ1-3, with no clear D. Germline V lookup: CDR1 SGDLS, CDR2 YYNGEE. The ends were cut back, 5 bases at V and 0 bases at J, with 9 bases in the middle. This CDR3 spans 14 amino acids. As DNA, the CDR3 is TGTGCCAGCAGTGGAGGGAGCTCTGGAAACACCATATATTTT. This sequence encodes CASSGGSSGNTIYF.

This rearrangement joins TRBV5-4 to TRBJ2-2, with 9 bases matching TRBD2. CDR1 is SGHNT and CDR2 is YYREEE in the germline V gene (reference sequence). V was clipped by 4 bases and J by 0 bases; unmatched bases: 4. The CDR3 sequence is 16 residues long. CDR3 sequence reads: CASSNGLATNTGELFF. The DNA of the CDR3 is TGTGCCAGCAGCAACGGACTAGCGACGAACACCGGGGAGCTGTTTTTT.

The chain couples TRBV11-2 to TRBJ2-3; 10 bases match TRBD1. Looked up from germline, CDR1 is SGHAT and CDR2 is FQNNGV. The V gene end was trimmed by 1 base and the J gene end by 14 bases; junction bases not matched to a gene: 9. This CDR3 has 14 amino acids. DNA of the CDR3: TGTGCCAGCAGCTTAGGGGGTGGGACAGGGGTTCGGTATTTT. It specifies CASSLGGGTGVRYF. Combining the CDR3 with reference TRBV11-2 and TRBJ2-3 gives the whole variable domain EAGVAQSPRYKIIEKRQSVAFWCNPISGHATLYWYQQILGQGPKLLIQFQNNGVVDDSQLPKDRFSAERLKGVDSTLKIQPAKLEDSAVYLCASSLGGGTGVRYFGPGTRLTVL.

This clone was seen a single time. This chain uses TRBV18 with TRBJ1-4; no definite D call. V was clipped by 2 bases and J by 10 bases, with 14 bases between them. The CDR3 covers 14 residues. Germline V gene sequence: CDR1 KGHSH, CDR2 LQKENI. CDR3 residues: CASSPKTPSGKLFF. As DNA, the CDR3 is TGTGCCAGCTCACCAAAAACCCCGTCGGGAAAACTGTTTTTT.

This clone was detected once. The chain employs TRBV30 and TRBJ1-5; tentatively, D is TRBD1 (6 bases). The CDR3 consists of 14 residues. CDR1 is GTSNPN, CDR2 SVGIG, per germline (reference sequence). The V end was cut by 0 bases, the J end by 3 bases, with 9 bases between. The CDR3 DNA reads as TGTGCCTGGAGTGTAGGGGGGGCCAATCAGCCCCAGCATTTT. This codes for CAWSVGGANQPQHF.

The chain carries TRBV6-2 or TRBV6-3 and TRBJ2-5, with 8 nucleotides matching TRBD2. Germline V gives CDR1 MNHEY, CDR2 SVGEGT. The CDR3 length is 14 residues. Trimming removed 7 bases from V and 2 bases from J; junction bases left unmatched: 6. CDR3 sequence reads: CASTPRGGQETQYF. CDR3 DNA: TGTGCCAGCACCCCACGCGGGGGGCAAGAGACCCAGTACTTC.

This CDR3 is CASGTAKVYEQYF. DNA for the CDR3: TGTGCCAGTGGGACAGCTAAAGTCTACGAGCAGTACTTC. The rearrangement links TRBV2 to TRBJ2-7; 7 bases fit TRBD1. The CDR3 contains 13 residues. Losses at the gene ends were 9 bases for V and 3 bases for J; bases not matched to a gene: 8. The germline V gene encodes CDR1 SNHLY and CDR2 FYNNEI.

The count of this clone is one. This chain links TRBV11-3 with TRBJ2-5; D not resolved. V gave up 4 bases and J gave up 0 bases, with 6 bases separating them. The germline gives CDR1 SGHNT, CDR2 YENEEA. This CDR3 is built from 13 residues. Here the CDR3 DNA reads TGTGCCAGCAGCTCCTTCGACCAAGAGACCCAGTACTTC. It translates to CASSSFDQETQYF.

The chain employs TRBV19 and TRBJ2-2; 9 bases map to TRBD1. V shed 4 bases, J shed 5 bases, and the junction held 5 bases outside the gene matches. Per the germline V gene, CDR1 is LNHDA and CDR2 is SQIVND (reference sequence). The CDR3 totals 15 residues. DNA of the CDR3: TGTGCCAGTAGTACAACCGGGACAGGGACCGGGGAGCTGTTTTTT. This gives the protein CASSTTGTGTGELFF.

This sequence joins TRBV7-2 and TRBJ1-2; D is uncertain. V gave up 2 bases and J gave up 7 bases, with 11 bases separating them. CDR3 size: 13 residues. The germline gives CDR1 SGHTA, CDR2 FQGNSA. CDR3 nucleotides: TGTGCCAGCAGCTTACTAGACCGGTCTGGCTACACCTTC. Its translation is CASSLLDRSGYTF.

The genes are TRBV18 and TRBJ2-1, with 7 bases matching TRBD2. J gave up 3 bases and V 6 bases, and 5 bases lay outside the gene matches. This CDR3 is built from 14 residues. The germline V gene has CDR1 KGHSH and CDR2 LQKENI. The DNA for the CDR3 is TGTGCCAGCTCCCAAGAGCGGGACTACAATGAGCAGTTCTTC. It codes for CASSQERDYNEQFF.

This chain connects TRBV11-2 to TRBJ2-5, with 9 bases lining up with TRBD2. This CDR3 comprises 16 residues. Germline V CDR1 and CDR2: SGHAT, FQNNGV. V was clipped by 2 bases and J by 4 bases; unmatched bases: 8. CDR3 region: CASSLNWAGGGETQYF. The CDR3 nucleotides read TGTGCCAGCAGCTTAAACTGGGCGGGAGGGGGAGAGACCCAGTACTTC.

This chain uses TRBV7-2 with TRBJ2-2; the D gene is possibly TRBD2 (5 bases). Germline CDR1 reads SGHTA; CDR2 reads FQGNSA. V lost 2 bases, J lost 5 bases, and 12 bases lay in between. The CDR3 runs 15 residues. CDR3 sequence reads: CASSLRGSQTGELFF. The CDR3 DNA sequence: TGTGCCAGCAGCTTACGAGGGAGTCAAACCGGGGAGCTGTTTTTT.

V and J are TRBV28 and TRBJ2-4; D perhaps matches TRBD1 (6 bases). The length of the CDR3 is 14 residues. The V end lost 2 bases, the J end lost 3 bases, and 8 bases lay between the germline ends. Germline V lookup: CDR1 MDHEN, CDR2 SYDVKM. CDR3 DNA: TGTGCCAGCAGTTTAGGGGGCAACAAAAACATTCAGTACTTC. It is translated as CASSLGGNKNIQYF.

V and J are TRBV2 and TRBJ2-7; possible D gene TRBD1, 5 bases. V gave up 5 bases and J gave up 2 bases, with 10 bases separating them. The CDR3 totals 13 residues. Germline-derived CDR1 and CDR2 are SNHLY and FYNNEI. The CDR3 DNA reads TGTGCCAGCAGTAAAGGCAGGGCCTACGAGCAGTACGTC. Translating it yields CASSKGRAYEQYV.

The chain has TRBV4-3 and TRBJ2-1, with 7 bases fitting TRBD1. This CDR3 is 16 amino acids long. The V gene's germline CDR1 is LGHNA and CDR2 YSLEER. J lost 7 bases, V lost 5 bases, and 14 bases had no gene match. The CDR3 protein is CASSAEGAETRNEQFF. In DNA, the CDR3 is TGCGCCAGCAGCGCTGAGGGGGCGGAGACGAGAAATGAGCAGTTCTTC.

V is TRBV11-2 and J is TRBJ1-4; D perhaps matches TRBD1 (5 bases). The CDR3 covers 14 residues. Trimming removed 6 bases at V and 14 bases at J, with 22 bases between. Germline assignment: CDR1 SGHAT and CDR2 FQNNGV. The CDR3 region is CASSLNSPSRGLFF. The CDR3 bases are TGTGCCAGCAGTTTAAACTCACCCTCCCGGGGGCTGTTTTTT. The whole variable domain, filled in from reference TRBV11-2 and TRBJ1-4, reads EAGVAQSPRYKIIEKRQSVAFWCNPISGHATLYWYQQILGQGPKLLIQFQNNGVVDDSQLPKDRFSAERLKGVDSTLKIQPAKLEDSAVYLCASSLNSPSRGLFFGSGTQLSVL.

This chain links TRBV19 with TRBJ1-2; D may be TRBD1 (6 bases). The CDR3 covers 13 residues. With 5 bases removed from V and 2 bases from J, the gap between germline ends came to 9 bases. Germline lookup yields CDR1 LNHDA and CDR2 SQIVND (reference sequence). The CDR3 nucleotides read TGTGCCAGTAGTCGGGACAAAAACTATGGCTACACCTTC. This gives the protein CASSRDKNYGYTF.

The sample holds one count of this clone. This sequence joins TRBV7-9 and TRBJ2-3; TRBD1 aligns across 12 bases. Trimming took 5 bases from V and 5 from J; bases not matched to a gene: 8. The CDR3 spans 16 residues. Germline CDR1 SEHNR, CDR2 FQNEAQ (reference sequence). The CDR3 protein is CASSQGDRGRGDTQYF. The CDR3 DNA is TGTGCCAGCAGCCAGGGGGACAGGGGGCGTGGAGATACGCAGTATTTT.

This chain links TRBV30 with TRBJ2-4, with TRBD2 matching over 8 bases. V was clipped by 4 bases and J by 1 base; unmatched bases: 3. Germline CDR1 reads GTSNPN; CDR2 reads SVGIG (reference sequence). The CDR3 contains 14 residues. CDR3 protein: CAWKASGAKNIQYF. DNA for the CDR3: TGTGCCTGGAAGGCTAGCGGGGCCAAAAACATTCAGTACTTC.

The chain uses TRBV9 and TRBJ2-1; 7 bases map to TRBD2. Germline CDR1 and CDR2: SGDLS and YYNGEE. V dropped 4 bases and J dropped 5; count of bases not matched to a gene: 12. The CDR3 is 16 amino acids. Here the CDR3 reads CASSPPPASGNNEQFF. The CDR3 DNA sequence: TGTGCCAGCAGCCCCCCACCGGCTAGCGGTAACAATGAGCAGTTCTTC. Full variable domain (rest looked up from reference TRBV9 and TRBJ2-1): DSGVTQTPKHLITATGQRVTLRCSPRSGDLSVYWYQQSLDQGLQFLIQYYNGEERAKGNILERFSAQQFPDLHSELNLSSLELGDSALYFCASSPPPASGNNEQFFGPGTRLTVL.

The rearrangement uses TRBV30 and TRBJ2-5, with D possibly being TRBD1 (7 bases). CDR1 is GTSNPN and CDR2 is SVGIG in the germline V gene (reference sequence). V lost 1 base and J lost 5, with 14 bases in between. This CDR3 region has 14 residues. The CDR3 region is CAWSGQGGRETQYF. The DNA for the CDR3 is TGTGCCTGGAGTGGACAGGGAGGACGGGAGACCCAGTACTTC.

V is TRBV29-1 and J is TRBJ2-5, with TRBD2 matching over 7 bases. Germline CDR1 SQVTM, CDR2 ANQGSEA. Trimming cost V 7 bases and J 4 bases; bases outside gene matches: 3. The CDR3 is 11 residues long. CDR3 loop: CSAAGPETQYF. The CDR3 DNA reads as TGCAGCGCAGCGGGACCAGAGACCCAGTACTTC.

The chain uses TRBV28 and TRBJ2-2; perhaps TRBD2 as D (6 bases). Germline V gene data show CDR1 as MDHEN and CDR2 as SYDVKM. The germline V and J ends were trimmed by 5 bases and 6 bases, with 10 bases remaining between them. The CDR3 extends over 13 amino acids. CDR3 nucleotide sequence: TGTGCCAGCAGTCCCCGACTAGCCGGGGAGCTGTTTTTT. Its translation is CASSPRLAGELFF.